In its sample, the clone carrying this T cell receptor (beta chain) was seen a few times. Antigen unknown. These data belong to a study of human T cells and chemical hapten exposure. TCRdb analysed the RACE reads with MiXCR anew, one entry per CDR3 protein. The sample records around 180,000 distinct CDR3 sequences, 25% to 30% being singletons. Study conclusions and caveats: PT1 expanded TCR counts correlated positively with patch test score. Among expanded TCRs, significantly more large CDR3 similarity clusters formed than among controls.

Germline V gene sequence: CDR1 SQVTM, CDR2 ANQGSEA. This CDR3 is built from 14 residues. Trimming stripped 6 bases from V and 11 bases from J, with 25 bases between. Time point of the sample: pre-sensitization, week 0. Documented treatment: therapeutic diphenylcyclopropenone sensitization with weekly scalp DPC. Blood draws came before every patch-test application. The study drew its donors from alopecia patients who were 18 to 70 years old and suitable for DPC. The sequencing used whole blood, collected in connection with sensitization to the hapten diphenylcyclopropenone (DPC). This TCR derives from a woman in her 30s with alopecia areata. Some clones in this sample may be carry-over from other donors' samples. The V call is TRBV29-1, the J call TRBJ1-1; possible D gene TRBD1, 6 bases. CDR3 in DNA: TGCAGCGTCATCGGAACAGGGACGGGTGTGGGTGCTTTCTTT. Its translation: CSVIGTGTGVGAFF.